This TCR beta chain comes out of a study of identical twins. Germline CDR1 SQVTM, CDR2 ANQGSEA. The CDR3 sequence is 12 residues long. V shed 6 bases, J shed 5 bases, and the junction held 6 bases outside the gene matches. TCRdb itself ran the 5' RACE reads through MiXCR, one entry per CDR3 protein. The profile shows 350,000 to 500,000 distinct CDR3 sequences, approximately 17% of them singletons. Study findings and constraints: Conclusions relied on cross-sectional statistical analysis, not following the same donors. Invariant T cells like MAIT and iNKT could partly confound the zero-insertion analyses. Whereas memory repertoires showed no such difference, abundant cord blood beta clonotypes carried fewer insertions.

This clonotype was counted at least ten times. Its antigen is as yet unknown. The chain combines TRBV29-1 with TRBJ2-7, with 8 positions matching TRBD1. The receptor's source is a man aged 45-60 years in good health. The sample taken for sequencing was naive T cells sorted from blood. For the CDR3, the DNA is TGCAGCGTAGACAGGGGATCTAACGAGCAGTACTTC. Amino acid sequence: CSVDRGSNEQYF.